This TCR beta chain was recovered during a study of CD8 T cells in ankylosing spondylitis. This CDR3 has 17 residues. Per germline, CDR1 SGHRS and CDR2 YFSETQ. The junction had 10 bases not matched to a gene; V was cut back by 2 bases and J by 5 bases. In its sample, this clonotype was seen many times. Each CDR3 protein is one row after TCRdb ran MiXCR on the 5' RACE reads. The sample shows 45,000 to 60,000 distinct CDR3 sequences, 7.4% of them seen only once. The material sequenced was blood, either unsorted or a sorted T cell fraction (not recorded which). The receptor was isolated from a female donor with ankylosing spondylitis or in good health (not recorded which). The J gene is TRBJ2-1, the V gene TRBV5-1; 10 bases agree with TRBD2. Here the CDR3 reads CASSLQYPGLANNEQFF. As DNA, the CDR3 is TGCGCCAGCAGCTTACAGTATCCGGGACTAGCGAACAATGAGCAGTTCTTC.